This TCR beta chain was recovered during a study of shared clonotypes between healthy human individuals. The CDR3 length is 14 residues. The germline V gene encodes CDR1 MGHRA and CDR2 YSYEKL. V lost 0 bases, J lost 4 bases, and 4 bases lay in between. Libraries were prepared by immunoSEQ multiplex PCR; TCRdb keeps only in-frame clonotypes and omits some of them. The data contain over a million clones, 75% to 80% of them seen just once; the ten biggest clones take up 0.52%. This receptor was identified in a young man in good health. Some clones in this sample may be carry-over from other donors' samples. The sequenced sample was memory CD4+ T cells from PBMCs. Indicated subset: CD45RA-negative fraction. The genes are TRBV4-1 and TRBJ2-6; unclear D gene. This CDR3 is CASSQDGGANVLTF. CDR3 nucleotide sequence: TGCGCCAGCAGCCAAGATGGCGGGGCCAACGTCCTGACTTTC.